This T cell receptor beta chain comes out of a study of cytomegalovirus exposure and HLA in healthy donors. On the study more broadly: HLA-typed donors contributed 65 million to 85 million unique TCRs, which were held in an early data release.

Notes on the study in general: Later on, a genetic analysis was performed. It linked a missense variant in DCLRE1C with V- and J-gene trimming of TCR beta. Reportedly, fewer N-insertions than the approximately 690-donor mean appeared in an Asian-associated ancestry cluster in a later analysis.

This clone was seen more than once but under ten times. Its antigen is currently unknown. V was pared by 4 bases and J by 2 bases, with 9 bases between. Germline CDR1 and CDR2: ENHRY and SYGVKD. The CDR3 is 13 residues long. The PCR employed 60 Vbeta primers together with 13 Jbeta primers. Profiling relied on immunoSEQ multiplex PCR, and the TCRdb table lists in-frame clones only, not all of them. The table records 150,000 or so clones, nearly 10% of them present only once. Everyone who donated was a healthy bone marrow donor. This TCR was sampled from a man aged 50-59 years in good health and CMV-seronegative. J is TRBJ2-7 and V is TRBV10-3; TRBD2 is a possible D gene (5 bases). Sequenced sample: PBMCs. The CDR3 is CAISAGNTYEQYF. The CDR3 nucleotides read TGTGCCATCAGTGCGGGGAACACCTACGAGCAGTACTTC.